Listed below are T cell receptor beta chains from one sample, sequenced in a study of PD-1 blockade in classical Hodgkin lymphoma. Clones were sequenced by immunoSEQ multiplex PCR, and TCRdb holds only the in-frame ones, with some missing. Of roughly 50,000 clones listed, roughly 80% are singletons. This sample comprised peripheral blood mononuclear cells (PBMCs), obtained at baseline. All receptors come from a human donor with classical Hodgkin lymphoma. The CDR3 runs from the conserved cysteine through the conserved F or W. A D gene is named only where the DNA matches it firmly. Rows give clone size only sometimes, using once, few, many, or a class for an expanded clone.

TRBJ2-2,.,TRBV5-1,TRBD2,CASTHATSGKAGELFF,TGCGCCAGCACCCATGCGACTAGCGGGAAAGCCGGGGAGCTGTTTTTT
TRBJ2-3,.,TRBV5-6,.,CASSKRQTFSTDTQYF,TGTGCCAGCAGCAAACGACAAACGTTTAGCACAGATACGCAGTATTTT
TRBJ1-1,.,TRBV18,.,CASSPRAESEAFF,TGTGCCAGCTCACCAAGGGCAGAGAGTGAAGCTTTCTTT
TRBJ1-1,.,TRBV10-1,.,CASSSDGGKAEAFF,TGCGCCAGCAGTTCGGACGGCGGAAAGGCTGAAGCTTTCTTT
TRBJ1-5,few,TRBV12-5,.,CASGLGQGNQPQHF,TGTGCTAGTGGTTTGGGACAGGGCAATCAGCCCCAGCATTTT
TRBJ1-3,.,TRBV7-9,.,CASSAGVAGNTIYF,TGTGCCAGCAGTGCTGGGGTAGCTGGAAACACCATATATTTT
TRBJ2-6,.,TRBV7-9,.,CASSIPGLGANVLTF,TGTGCCAGCAGTATCCCGGGGCTTGGGGCCAACGTCCTGACTTTC
TRBJ2-7,.,TRBV15,.,CATSSDRGSYEQYF,TGTGCCACCAGCAGCGACAGAGGCTCCTACGAGCAGTACTTC
TRBJ2-7,.,TRBV11-2,TRBD2,CASSLVPSGSTYEQYF,TGTGCCAGCAGCTTAGTCCCTAGCGGGAGTACCTACGAGCAGTACTTC
TRBJ2-3,.,TRBV5-1,TRBD2,CASNVAGAADTQYF,TGCGCCAGCAACGTAGCGGGAGCTGCGGATACGCAGTATTTT
TRBJ2-2,.,TRBV25-1,.,CASSGGVFTGELFF,TGTGCCAGCAGTGGAGGGGTATTCACCGGGGAGCTGTTTTTT
TRBJ1-3,.,TRBV6-1,TRBD1,CASSEQGATSGNTIYF,TGTGCCAGCAGTGAGCAGGGGGCTACGTCTGGAAACACCATATATTTT
TRBJ2-1,medium-sized,TRBV13,.,CASSWVLAFPNEQFF,TGTGCCAGCTCATGGGTCCTAGCATTTCCCAATGAGCAGTTCTTC
TRBJ2-5,.,TRBV18,TRBD2,CASSPLAGEGETQYF,TGTGCCAGCTCACCACTAGCGGGAGAGGGGGAGACCCAGTACTTC
TRBJ1-4,medium-sized,TRBV25-1,.,CASSVVTNEKLFF,TGTGCCAGCAGTGTGGTAACTAATGAAAAACTGTTTTTT
TRBJ2-5,.,TRBV11-1,TRBD2,CASSLAGTSGILPNF,TGTGCCAGCAGCTTAGCCGGGACTAGCGGGATTCTACCTAACTTC
TRBJ1-1,.,TRBV19,.,CASSRRQNTEAFF,TGTGCCAGTAGTAGACGACAAAACACTGAAGCTTTCTTT
TRBJ1-1,.,TRBV7-9,.,CASSRPGWDTEAFF,TGTGCCAGCAGCCGACCGGGATGGGACACTGAAGCTTTCTTT